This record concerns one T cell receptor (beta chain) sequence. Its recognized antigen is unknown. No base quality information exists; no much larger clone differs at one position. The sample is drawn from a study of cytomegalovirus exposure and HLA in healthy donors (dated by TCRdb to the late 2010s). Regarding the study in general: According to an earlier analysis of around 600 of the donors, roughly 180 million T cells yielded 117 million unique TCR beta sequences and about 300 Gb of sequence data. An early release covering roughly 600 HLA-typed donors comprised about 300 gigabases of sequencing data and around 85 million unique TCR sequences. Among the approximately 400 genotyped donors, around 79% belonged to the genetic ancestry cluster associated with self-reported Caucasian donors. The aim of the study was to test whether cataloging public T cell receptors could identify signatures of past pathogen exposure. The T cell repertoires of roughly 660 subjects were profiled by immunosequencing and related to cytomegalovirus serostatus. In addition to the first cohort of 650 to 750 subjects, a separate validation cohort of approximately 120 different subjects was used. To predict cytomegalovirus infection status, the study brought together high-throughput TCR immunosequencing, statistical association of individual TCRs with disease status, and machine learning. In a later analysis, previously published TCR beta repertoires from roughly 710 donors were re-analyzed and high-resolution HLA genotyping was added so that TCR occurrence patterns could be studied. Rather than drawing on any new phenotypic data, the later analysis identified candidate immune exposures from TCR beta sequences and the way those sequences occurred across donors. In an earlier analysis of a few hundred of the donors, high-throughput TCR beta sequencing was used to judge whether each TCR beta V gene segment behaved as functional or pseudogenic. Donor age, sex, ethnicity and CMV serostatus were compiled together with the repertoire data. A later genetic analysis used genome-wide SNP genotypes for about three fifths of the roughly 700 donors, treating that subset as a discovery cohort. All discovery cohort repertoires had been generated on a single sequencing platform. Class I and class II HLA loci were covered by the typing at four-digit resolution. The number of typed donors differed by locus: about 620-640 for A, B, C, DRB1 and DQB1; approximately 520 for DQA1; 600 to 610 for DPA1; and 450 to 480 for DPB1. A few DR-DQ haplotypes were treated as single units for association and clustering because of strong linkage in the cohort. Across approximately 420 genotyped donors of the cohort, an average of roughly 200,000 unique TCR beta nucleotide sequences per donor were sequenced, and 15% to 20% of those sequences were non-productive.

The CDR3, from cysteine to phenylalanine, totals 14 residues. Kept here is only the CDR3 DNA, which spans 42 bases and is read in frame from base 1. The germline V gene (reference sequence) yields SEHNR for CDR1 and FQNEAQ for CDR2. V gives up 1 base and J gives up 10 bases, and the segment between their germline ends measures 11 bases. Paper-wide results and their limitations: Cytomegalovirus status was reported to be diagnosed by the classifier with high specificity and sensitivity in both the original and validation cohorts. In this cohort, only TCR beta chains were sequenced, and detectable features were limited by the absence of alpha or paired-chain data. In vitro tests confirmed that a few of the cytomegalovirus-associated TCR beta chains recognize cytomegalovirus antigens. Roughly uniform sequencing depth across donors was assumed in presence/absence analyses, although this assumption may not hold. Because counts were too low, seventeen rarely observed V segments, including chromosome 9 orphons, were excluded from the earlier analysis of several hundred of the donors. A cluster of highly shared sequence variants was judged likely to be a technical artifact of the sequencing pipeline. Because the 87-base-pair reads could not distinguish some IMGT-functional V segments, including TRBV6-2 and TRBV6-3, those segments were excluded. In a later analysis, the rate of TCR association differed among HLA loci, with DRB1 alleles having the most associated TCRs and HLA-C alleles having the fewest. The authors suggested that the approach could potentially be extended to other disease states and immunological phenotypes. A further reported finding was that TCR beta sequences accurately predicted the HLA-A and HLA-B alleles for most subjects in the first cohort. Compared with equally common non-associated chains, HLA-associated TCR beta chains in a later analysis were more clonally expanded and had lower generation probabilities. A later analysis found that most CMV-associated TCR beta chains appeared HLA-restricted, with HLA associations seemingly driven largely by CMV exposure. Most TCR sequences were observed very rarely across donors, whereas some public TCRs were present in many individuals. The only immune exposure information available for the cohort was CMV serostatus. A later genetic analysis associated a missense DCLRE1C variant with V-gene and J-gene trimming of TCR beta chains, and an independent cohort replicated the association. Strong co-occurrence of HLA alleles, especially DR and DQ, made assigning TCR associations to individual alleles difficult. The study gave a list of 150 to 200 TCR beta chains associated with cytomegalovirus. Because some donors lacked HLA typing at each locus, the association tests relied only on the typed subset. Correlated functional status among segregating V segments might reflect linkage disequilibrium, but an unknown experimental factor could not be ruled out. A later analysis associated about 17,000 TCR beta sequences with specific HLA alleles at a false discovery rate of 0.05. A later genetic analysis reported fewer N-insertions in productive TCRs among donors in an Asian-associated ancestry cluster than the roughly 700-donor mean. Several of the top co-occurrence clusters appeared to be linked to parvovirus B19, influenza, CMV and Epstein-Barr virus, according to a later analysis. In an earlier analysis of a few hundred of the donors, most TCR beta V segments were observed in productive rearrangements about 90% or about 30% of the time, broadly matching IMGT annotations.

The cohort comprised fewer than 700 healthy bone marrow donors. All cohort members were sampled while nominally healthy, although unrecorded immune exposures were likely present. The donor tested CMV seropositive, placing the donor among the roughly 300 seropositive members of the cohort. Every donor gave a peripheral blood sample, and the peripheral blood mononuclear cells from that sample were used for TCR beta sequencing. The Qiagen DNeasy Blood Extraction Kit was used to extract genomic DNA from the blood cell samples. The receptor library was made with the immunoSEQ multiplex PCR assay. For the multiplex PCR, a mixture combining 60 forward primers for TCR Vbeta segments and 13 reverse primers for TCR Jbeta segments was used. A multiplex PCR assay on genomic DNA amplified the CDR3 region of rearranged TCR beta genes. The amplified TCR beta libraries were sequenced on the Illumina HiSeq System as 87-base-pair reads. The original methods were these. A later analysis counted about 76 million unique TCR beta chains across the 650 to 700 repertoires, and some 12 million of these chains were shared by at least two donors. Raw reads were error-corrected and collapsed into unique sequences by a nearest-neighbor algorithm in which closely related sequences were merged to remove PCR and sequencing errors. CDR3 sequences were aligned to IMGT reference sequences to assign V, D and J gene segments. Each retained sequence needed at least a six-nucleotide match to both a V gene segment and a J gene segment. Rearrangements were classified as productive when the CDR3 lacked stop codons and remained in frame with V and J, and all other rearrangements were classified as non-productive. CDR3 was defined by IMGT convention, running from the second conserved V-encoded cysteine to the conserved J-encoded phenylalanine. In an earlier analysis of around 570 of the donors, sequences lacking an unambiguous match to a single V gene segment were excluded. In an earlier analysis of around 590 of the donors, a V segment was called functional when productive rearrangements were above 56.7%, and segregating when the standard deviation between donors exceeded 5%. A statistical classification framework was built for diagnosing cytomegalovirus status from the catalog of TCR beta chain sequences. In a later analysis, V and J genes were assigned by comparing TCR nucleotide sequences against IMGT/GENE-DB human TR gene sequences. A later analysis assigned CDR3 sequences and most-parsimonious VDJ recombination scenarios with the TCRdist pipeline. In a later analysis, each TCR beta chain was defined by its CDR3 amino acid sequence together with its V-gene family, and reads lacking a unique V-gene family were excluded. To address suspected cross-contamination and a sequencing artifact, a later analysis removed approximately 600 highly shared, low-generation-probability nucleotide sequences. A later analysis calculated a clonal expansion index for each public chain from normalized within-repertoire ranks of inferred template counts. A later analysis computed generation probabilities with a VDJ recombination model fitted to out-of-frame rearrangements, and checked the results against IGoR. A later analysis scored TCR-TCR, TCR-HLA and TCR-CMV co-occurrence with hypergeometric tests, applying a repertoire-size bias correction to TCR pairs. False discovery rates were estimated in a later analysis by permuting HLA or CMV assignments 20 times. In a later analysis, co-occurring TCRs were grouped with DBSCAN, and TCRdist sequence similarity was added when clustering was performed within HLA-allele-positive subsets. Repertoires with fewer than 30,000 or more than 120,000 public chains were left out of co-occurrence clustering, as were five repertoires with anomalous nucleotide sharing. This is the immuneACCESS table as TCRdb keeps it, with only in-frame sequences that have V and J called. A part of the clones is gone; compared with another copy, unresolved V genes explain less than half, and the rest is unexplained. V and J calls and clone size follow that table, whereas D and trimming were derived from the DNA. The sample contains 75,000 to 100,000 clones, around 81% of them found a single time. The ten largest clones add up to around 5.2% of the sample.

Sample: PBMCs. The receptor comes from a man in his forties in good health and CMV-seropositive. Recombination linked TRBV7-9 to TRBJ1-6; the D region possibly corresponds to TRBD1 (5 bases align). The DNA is TGTGCCAGCAGCTTAGGAGACAGTCACTCACCCCTCCACTTT. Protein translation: CASSLGDSHSPLHF.